Presented here are 20 T cell receptor beta chains from one specimen sequenced in a study of blood T cell repertoires in COVID-19 (dated by TCRdb to the early 2020s). Preparation of the library involved the immunoSEQ multiplex PCR assay. TCRdb holds this immuneACCESS table with in-frame rearrangements only. Some clones are missing; in checked studies, unresolved V genes explain under half, and the rest has no known cause. This sample has roughly 310,000 clones in its table, and roughly 90% of those were observed once. The ten largest make up around 4% of the sample. Material for sequencing was peripheral blood. These receptor sequences come from a woman aged 50 to 60 with active or convalescent COVID-19.

V and J are TRBV12-5 and TRBJ1-1, with unresolved D. The CDR3 extends over 16 amino acids. Germline V CDR1 and CDR2: LGHNT, FRNRAP. The ends were cut back, 0 bases at V and 2 bases at J, with 13 bases in the middle. As DNA, the CDR3 is TGTGCTAGTGGTTTGGTACTAGGTCAGTTCAACACTGAAGCTTTCTTT. Its protein product is CASGLVLGQFNTEAFF.

The chain employs TRBV27 and TRBJ1-2; 11 positions agree with TRBD1. J gave up 8 bases and V 2 bases, and 7 bases lay outside the gene matches. This CDR3 is 15 amino acids long. Germline V gives CDR1 MNHEY, CDR2 SMNVEV (reference sequence). The CDR3 nucleotides read TGTGCCAGCAGTTTAGGAGGACAGGGGGCTGGAGGCTACACCTTC. It specifies CASSLGGQGAGGYTF.

This chain uses TRBV11-2 with TRBJ1-4; TRBD1 agrees at 8 bases. V trimming: 1 base; J trimming: 0 bases; junction bases outside the gene matches: 1. The germline V gene encodes CDR1 SGHAT and CDR2 FQNNGV. The CDR3 is 16 residues long. CDR3 in DNA: TGTGCCAGCAGCTTAGTGACAGGGGCAACTAATGAAAAACTGTTTTTT. Its protein is CASSLVTGATNEKLFF.

The chain joins TRBV29-1 to TRBJ2-3, with 12 bases identical to TRBD2. Germline CDR1 reads SQVTM; CDR2 reads ANQGSEA. CDR3 length: 14 amino acids. The junction had 3 bases not matched to a gene; V was cut back by 6 bases and J by 2 bases. In DNA, the CDR3 is TGCAGCGTCCGACTAGCGGGGGTCACAGATACGCAGTATTTT. This codes for CSVRLAGVTDTQYF.

The chain recombines TRBV29-1 with TRBJ1-1, with D maybe TRBD1 (5 bases). Germline V gives CDR1 SQVTM, CDR2 ANQGSEA. The V gene lost 6 bases and the J gene lost 1 base, with 15 bases spanning the gap. This CDR3 has 14 residues. The DNA for the CDR3 is TGCAGCGTCGCAGATACAGGCTCGAACACTGAAGCTTTCTTT. This translates into CSVADTGSNTEAFF.

The chain recombines TRBV29-1 with TRBJ2-5, with 9 nucleotides matching TRBD1. Germline values: CDR1 SQVTM, CDR2 ANQGSEA. The CDR3 sequence is 13 residues long. Trimming cost V 4 bases and J 3 bases; bases outside gene matches: 3. CDR3 DNA sequence: TGCAGCGTTGCTGGACAGGGGAAAGAGACCCAGTACTTC. Amino acids: CSVAGQGKETQYF.

This chain uses TRBV19 with TRBJ1-3, with TRBD1 matching 10 bases. The CDR3 length is 14 residues. V lost 8 bases, J lost 4 bases, and 5 bases stayed unmatched. The V gene's germline CDR1 is LNHDA and CDR2 SQIVND (reference sequence). CDR3 in amino acids: CASGTGDAGNTIYF. The CDR3 coding sequence is TGTGCCAGTGGGACAGGGGATGCCGGAAACACCATATATTTT.

The V call is TRBV3-1 (or the pseudogene TRBV3-2), the J call TRBJ1-2; the match to TRBD1 covers 11 bases. The CDR3 length is 13 residues. V trimming: 4 bases; J trimming: 6 bases; junction bases outside the gene matches: 1. Germline V CDR1 and CDR2: LGHDT, YNNKEL (reference sequence). The CDR3 region is CASSLGQGDGYTF. CDR3 DNA sequence: TGTGCCAGCAGCCTGGGACAGGGGGATGGCTACACCTTC.

The count of this clone is one. This chain links TRBV11-2 with TRBJ2-7; tentatively, D is TRBD1 (5 bases). V was pared by 5 bases and J by 0 bases, with 11 bases between. From germline, CDR1 is SGHAT and CDR2 FQNNGV. The CDR3 loop spans 14 amino acids. CDR3 in amino acids: CASSPRQSSYEQYF. The DNA of the CDR3 is TGTGCCAGCAGCCCCCGACAGAGCTCCTACGAGCAGTACTTC.

This clone was seen just once. The chain joins TRBV28 to TRBJ1-3; possibly TRBD1 for D (6 bases). The germline gives CDR1 MDHEN, CDR2 SYDVKM. Deletions cut 1 base from V and 0 bases from J, with 13 bases between. The CDR3 has 17 residues. The CDR3 protein is CASSLLQGWTSGNTIYF. CDR3 nucleotides: TGTGCCAGCAGTTTATTGCAGGGGTGGACCTCTGGAAACACCATATATTTT.

The chain recombines TRBV27 with TRBJ2-7, with a tentative D call TRBD1 (5 bases). V lost 3 bases to trimming and J lost 4 bases, with 13 bases between them. Germline-derived CDR1 and CDR2 are MNHEY and SMNVEV (reference sequence). The CDR3 runs to 14 residues. The CDR3 DNA follows: TGTGCCAGCAGTTTCAAACAGGCTTATTACGAGCAGTACTTC. It specifies CASSFKQAYYEQYF.

This clone was detected only once. The chain combines TRBV19 with TRBJ2-4; D perhaps matches TRBD1 (5 bases). Trimming pared 6 bases from V and 0 bases from J, leaving 18 bases between. The CDR3 sequence is 17 residues long. Germline CDR1 reads LNHDA; CDR2 reads SQIVND (reference sequence). The CDR3 DNA follows: TGTGCCAGTAGCAATGGGGTCTCACAGGTAGCCAAAAACATTCAGTACTTC. This encodes CASSNGVSQVAKNIQYF.

J is TRBJ1-2 and V is TRBV5-6, with 8 bases identical to TRBD1. The junction had 7 bases not matched to a gene; V was cut back by 4 bases and J by 5 bases. The length of the CDR3 is 14 residues. The germline V gene has CDR1 SGHDT and CDR2 YYEEEE. The CDR3 loop is CASSQDRGGYGYTF. In nucleotides, the CDR3 is TGTGCCAGCAGCCAAGACAGGGGAGGGTATGGCTACACCTTC.

The chain joins TRBV25-1 to TRBJ2-1, with a tentative D call TRBD2 (5 bases). Trimming cost V 5 bases and J 6 bases, with 14 bases left between them. The germline CDR1 and CDR2 sequences are MGHDK and SYGVNS. The CDR3 covers 14 residues. The CDR3 DNA follows: TGTGCCAGCAGTTCGGCTAGCTCTAGCAATGAGCAGTTCTTC. Amino acids: CASSSASSSNEQFF. Full variable domain (outside the CDR3, taken from reference TRBV25-1 and TRBJ2-1): EADIYQTPRYLVIGTGKKITLECSQTMGHDKMYWYQQDPGMELHLIHYSYGVNSTEKGDLSSESTVSRIRTEHFPLTLESARPSHTSQYLCASSSASSSNEQFFGPGTRLTVL.

The V gene is TRBV3-1 (or the pseudogene TRBV3-2), the J gene TRBJ1-6; D remains unclear. Per the germline V gene, CDR1 is LGHDT and CDR2 is YNNKEL (reference sequence). The CDR3 length is 13 residues. Trimming took off 0 bases at V and 8 bases at J, with 5 bases between the two ends. CDR3 amino acids: CASSQDEDSPLHF. In DNA form, the CDR3 reads TGTGCCAGCAGCCAAGATGAGGATTCACCCCTCCACTTT.

This chain uses TRBV6-2 or TRBV6-3 with TRBJ2-1; a weak D match, TRBD2 (6 bases). Per germline, CDR1 MNHEY and CDR2 SVGEGT. This CDR3 contains 15 residues. The ends were cut back, 4 bases at V and 0 bases at J, with 10 bases in the middle. The CDR3, as DNA: TGTGCCAGCAGTTTTTATAGCGGCTCCTACAATGAGCAGTTCTTC. This encodes CASSFYSGSYNEQFF.

The rearrangement joins TRBV29-1 to TRBJ2-7, with D possibly TRBD1 on 5 matching bases. There are 12 residues in the CDR3. With 4 bases removed from V and 6 bases from J, the gap between germline ends came to 13 bases. The V gene's germline CDR1 is SQVTM and CDR2 ANQGSEA. This CDR3 is CSVGAGKSEQYF. The CDR3 DNA sequence: TGCAGCGTTGGTGCAGGGAAAAGCGAGCAGTACTTC.

The rearrangement links TRBV5-8 to TRBJ1-1; 7 nucleotides line up with TRBD1. V shed 3 bases, J shed 11 bases, and the junction held 13 bases outside the gene matches. Germline values: CDR1 SGHTS, CDR2 YDEGEE. The CDR3 runs to 14 residues. CDR3 protein: CASSSGQVFTRAFF. DNA of the CDR3: TGTGCCAGCAGCTCCGGACAGGTTTTCACTCGGGCTTTCTTT.

This clone was seen more than once but under ten times. The chain carries TRBV28 and TRBJ2-7, with 9 bases identical to TRBD2. This CDR3 spans 15 amino acids. V lost 7 bases and J lost 1; bases outside the gene matches: 8. CDR1 and CDR2 from the germline V gene are MDHEN and SYDVKM. Here the CDR3 reads CASTYSGSRSYEQYF. Here the CDR3 DNA reads TGTGCCAGCACCTATAGCGGGAGTCGTTCCTACGAGCAGTACTTC. Together with reference TRBV28 and TRBJ2-7, the CDR3 gives the full variable domain: DVKVTQSSRYLVKRTGEKVFLECVQDMDHENMFWYRQDPGLGLRLIYFSYDVKMKEKGDIPEGYSVSREKKERFSLILESASTNQTSMYLCASTYSGSRSYEQYFGPGTRLTVT.

The chain joins TRBV18 to TRBJ2-7; possible D gene TRBD1, 5 bases. Trimming cost V 6 bases and J 0 bases, with 15 bases left between them. The CDR3 loop spans 15 amino acids. CDR1 is KGHSH and CDR2 is LQKENI in the germline V gene. CDR3 residues: CASSPQGVSSYEQYF. The CDR3 nucleotides are TGTGCCAGCTCCCCCCAGGGTGTGTCCTCCTACGAGCAGTACTTC.